A single sample is the source of the 24 T cell receptor beta chains below, sequenced in a study of blood T cell repertoires in COVID-19. Assay used: immunoSEQ multiplex PCR; TCRdb lists only in-frame clones, some missing. The sample consists of 67,000 or so clones, about four fifths of them appearing once. Material: peripheral blood. These TCRs come from a man between 65 and 79 years old with acute or convalescent COVID-19.

This clone was counted a single time. The V and J genes are TRBV5-4 and TRBJ2-5, with TRBD2 as a possible D gene (6 bases). CDR3 size: 14 residues. The V gene lost 4 bases and the J gene lost 1 base, with 11 bases spanning the gap. Germline V gene sequence: CDR1 SGHNT, CDR2 YYREEE (reference sequence). CDR3 sequence (DNA): TGTGCCAGCAGCCCCGCGGGGTTCCAAGAGACCCAGTACTTC. Translated: CASSPAGFQETQYF.

V is TRBV28 and J is TRBJ1-5; D is ambiguous. Per the germline V gene, CDR1 is MDHEN and CDR2 is SYDVKM. This CDR3 region has 15 residues. Trimming stripped 5 bases from V and 3 bases from J, with 14 bases between. This CDR3 reads CASSPLAFSNQPQHF. Written as DNA, the CDR3 is TGTGCCAGCAGTCCCCTTGCGTTTTCCAATCAGCCCCAGCATTTT.

This clone was found a few times. V gene TRBV4-1 combines with J gene TRBJ2-7, with 7 positions matching TRBD2. The CDR3 spans 17 residues. Per the germline V gene, CDR1 is MGHRA and CDR2 is YSYEKL. With 3 bases clipped from V and 10 bases from J, the junction kept 21 bases outside the gene matches. As DNA, the CDR3 is TGCGCCAGCAGCCACGTTCCCGGGAGGTCTAAGGGCTCAGTTCAGTACTTC. Its protein product is CASSHVPGRSKGSVQYF.

V usage is TRBV7-8 and J usage is TRBJ2-5; 13 nucleotides match TRBD2. Germline values: CDR1 SGHVS, CDR2 FQNEAQ. The junction had 13 bases not matched to a gene; V was cut back by 4 bases and J by 5 bases. This CDR3 region has 18 residues. CDR3 in amino acids: CASSWTPGLAGPQETQYF. Here the CDR3 DNA reads TGTGCCAGCAGCTGGACTCCGGGACTAGCGGGACCCCAGGAGACCCAGTACTTC.

The V gene is TRBV6-6, the J gene TRBJ2-1; TRBD2 aligns across 8 bases. The length of the CDR3 is 15 residues. Looked up from germline, CDR1 is MNHNY and CDR2 is SVGAGI (reference sequence). V lost 9 bases and J lost 0; bases outside the gene matches: 7. CDR3 DNA: TGTGCCAGTAGGCCGAGCGGGAGCTCCTACAATGAGCAGTTCTTC. This gives the protein CASRPSGSSYNEQFF.

V is TRBV21-1 and J is TRBJ1-3; the D call of TRBD1 is as the table states it, not checked on the DNA. TRBV21-1 is labeled a pseudogene. This CDR3 is 16 amino acids long. CDR3 nucleotide sequence: TGTGCCAGCAGCAAAGGCAGGGGGCCCACTGGAAACACCATATATTTT. Its protein product is CASSKGRGPTGNTIYF.

The chain combines TRBV6-6 with TRBJ2-1; maybe TRBD1 (5 bases). Trimming took 6 bases from V and 2 from J, leaving 14 bases between them. Germline V gene sequence: CDR1 MNHNY, CDR2 SVGAGI (reference sequence). The CDR3 is 15 amino acids. The CDR3 reads CASRGLVMPYNEQFF. For the CDR3, the DNA is TGTGCCAGCAGGGGGCTGGTAATGCCCTACAATGAGCAGTTCTTC.

The chain combines TRBV5-8 with TRBJ1-2, with a tentative D call TRBD1 (5 bases). Germline assignment: CDR1 SGHTS and CDR2 YDEGEE. The CDR3 is 15 amino acids. Between the trimmed V and J ends, which lost 3 bases and 6 bases, there was a span of 18 bases. CDR3 coding DNA: TGTGCCAGCAGCTCCTACAGGTTGGGGGAGGATGGCTACACCTTC. Amino acid sequence: CASSSYRLGEDGYTF.

The rearrangement joins TRBV28 to TRBJ2-7; TRBD1 aligns across 9 bases. The CDR3 is 15 residues long. V shed 6 bases, J shed 3 bases, and the junction held 9 bases outside the gene matches. Germline V gene data show CDR1 as MDHEN and CDR2 as SYDVKM. The CDR3 protein is CASSLQGQGLYEQYF. CDR3 nucleotides: TGTGCCAGCAGCCTTCAGGGACAGGGACTCTACGAGCAGTACTTC.

The chain has TRBV9 and TRBJ2-3, with 8 bases fitting TRBD2. The length of the CDR3 is 17 residues. V shed 0 bases, J shed 0 bases, and the junction held 6 bases outside the gene matches. Germline V gene sequence: CDR1 SGDLS, CDR2 YYNGEE. The CDR3 region has the DNA TGTGCCAGCAGCGTAGGCACTAGCGGCCCTAGCACAGATACGCAGTATTTT. As protein: CASSVGTSGPSTDTQYF.

Concerning this clone itself: Other nucleotide sequences in the sample specify the same CDR3. The chain couples TRBV7-6 to TRBJ2-7; 12 positions match TRBD2. The V gene's germline CDR1 is SGHVS and CDR2 FNYEAQ. Losses at the gene ends were 5 bases for V and 5 bases for J; bases not matched to a gene: 13. CDR3 length: 17 amino acids. CDR3 nucleotide sequence: TGTGCCAGCAGCCACCGGTTGACTAGCGGGAGTGCCAACGAGCAGTACTTC. It yields the protein CASSHRLTSGSANEQYF.

This rearrangement joins TRBV4-2 to TRBJ2-2; unclear D gene. Per the germline V gene, CDR1 is LGHNA and CDR2 is YNFKEQ. V shed 1 base and J shed 3 bases, with 9 bases lying between them. This CDR3 spans 15 amino acids. The DNA for the CDR3 is TGTGCCAGCAGCCAAGGGTATGGAGACACCGGGGAGCTGTTTTTT. Protein sequence: CASSQGYGDTGELFF.

V is TRBV5-1 and J is TRBJ2-2; D unclear. Trimming removed 5 bases at V and 3 bases at J, with 5 bases between. The CDR3 has 12 amino acids. From germline, CDR1 is SGHRS and CDR2 YFSETQ. The CDR3 here is CASRQYTGELFF. In DNA form, the CDR3 reads TGCGCCAGCAGACAATACACCGGGGAGCTGTTTTTT.

The V gene is TRBV10-3, the J gene TRBJ2-3; D possibly corresponds to TRBD1 (5 bases). V dropped 3 bases and J dropped 3 bases, with 13 bases sitting between them. CDR1 ENHRY and CDR2 SYGVKD come from the germline V gene. This CDR3 region has 15 residues. The CDR3, as DNA: TGTGCCATCAGTGATCGGCAGGGTTCGACAGATACGCAGTATTTT. Encoded protein: CAISDRQGSTDTQYF.

The chain is built from TRBV24-1 and TRBJ1-2; 9 bases match TRBD1. The CDR3 has 14 amino acids. Germline values: CDR1 KGHDR, CDR2 SFDVKD. Losses at the gene ends were 7 bases for V and 3 bases for J; bases not matched to a gene: 5. The CDR3 reads CATRQQGADYGYTF. The CDR3 coding sequence is TGTGCCACCAGGCAACAGGGGGCAGACTATGGCTACACCTTC.

CDR3 in amino acids: CSVDADRGPRNEQFF. CDR3 coding DNA: TGCAGCGTTGATGCGGACAGGGGGCCAAGGAATGAGCAGTTCTTC. The chain recombines TRBV29-1 with TRBJ2-1; 11 bases are a match to TRBD1. The CDR3 has 15 residues. V was clipped by 3 bases and J by 7 bases; unmatched bases: 8. From germline, CDR1 is SQVTM and CDR2 ANQGSEA.

The chain recombines TRBV5-4 with TRBJ2-7; 13 nucleotides agree with TRBD2. V trimming: 0 bases; J trimming: 1 base; junction bases outside the gene matches: 1. Germline V CDR1 and CDR2: SGHNT, YYREEE (reference sequence). The CDR3 covers 16 residues. CDR3 protein: CASSLGGLAGSYEQYF. The CDR3, as DNA: TGTGCCAGCAGCTTGGGGGGACTAGCGGGGTCCTACGAGCAGTACTTC.

The chain recombines TRBV24-1 with TRBJ1-1; possibly TRBD1 for D (6 bases). The CDR3 consists of 11 residues. Per germline, CDR1 KGHDR and CDR2 SFDVKD. The germline V and J ends were trimmed by 5 bases and 8 bases, with 8 bases remaining between them. The CDR3 DNA sequence: TGTGCCACCAGTGTCGGGACAGAAGCTTTCTTT. Its protein is CATSVGTEAFF.

The rearrangement uses TRBV5-8 and TRBJ1-5; 7 nucleotides align to TRBD1. The V and J ends lost 4 bases and 2 bases, in that order; junction bases with no gene match: 21. The germline V gene encodes CDR1 SGHTS and CDR2 YDEGEE. The CDR3 runs to 20 residues. This CDR3 reads CASSREPLQGLIIGNQPQHF. Here the CDR3 DNA reads TGTGCCAGCAGCCGCGAACCACTACAGGGGCTAATTATCGGCAATCAGCCCCAGCATTTT.

This clone was counted a few times. The J gene is TRBJ2-7, the V gene TRBV27; TRBD2 matches at 14 bases. Germline-derived CDR1 and CDR2 are MNHEY and SMNVEV (reference sequence). The CDR3 is 18 residues long. Germline trimming cut 6 bases from V and 1 base from J; bases unmatched to any gene: 11. CDR3 sequence reads: CASRLGLAGGPGSYEQYF. The CDR3 coding sequence is TGTGCCAGCAGGCTTGGACTAGCGGGAGGCCCAGGGTCCTACGAGCAGTACTTC.

CDR3 DNA sequence: TGTGCCAGCAGCCCTGGGGCCGTATTCACCGGGGAGCTGTTTTTT. This encodes CASSPGAVFTGELFF. This sequence joins TRBV9 and TRBJ2-2; tentative D call: TRBD1 (5 bases). Trimming left V 4 bases short and J 4 bases short, with 14 bases between. The V gene's germline CDR1 is SGDLS and CDR2 YYNGEE. This CDR3 is 15 amino acids long. Full variable domain (missing parts from reference TRBV9 and TRBJ2-2): DSGVTQTPKHLITATGQRVTLRCSPRSGDLSVYWYQQSLDQGLQFLIQYYNGEERAKGNILERFSAQQFPDLHSELNLSSLELGDSALYFCASSPGAVFTGELFFGEGSRLTVL.

V usage is TRBV20-1 and J usage is TRBJ2-2; a weak D match, TRBD2 (5 bases). V shed 4 bases and J shed 5 bases, with 11 bases lying between them. The CDR3 spans 13 residues. Per germline, CDR1 DFQATT and CDR2 SNEGSKA (reference sequence). The CDR3 reads CSAIDYQTGELFF. The CDR3 DNA reads as TGCAGTGCTATTGACTATCAAACCGGGGAGCTGTTTTTT.

The rearrangement joins TRBV28 to TRBJ2-3; D is possibly TRBD2 (5 bases). Germline loops: CDR1 MDHEN, CDR2 SYDVKM. V gave up 3 bases and J gave up 4 bases, with 11 bases separating them. The CDR3 spans 14 residues. As DNA, the CDR3 is TGTGCCAGCAGTTTCTCGGACGGGGCAGATACGCAGTATTTT. Translation: CASSFSDGADTQYF.

Here the CDR3 reads CASSQGFGNTIYF. The CDR3 nucleotides are TGTGCCAGCAGCCAGGGATTTGGAAACACCATATATTTT. The chain has TRBV7-2 and TRBJ1-3; maybe TRBD1 (5 bases). The germline V gene has CDR1 SGHTA and CDR2 FQGNSA. This CDR3 contains 13 residues. The V end was cut by 5 bases, the J end by 3 bases, with 8 bases between.